The source of this TCR beta chain is a study of blood T cell repertoires in COVID-19. The wider study: Specimens from acute and convalescent COVID-19 originated in the United States, Italy and Spain. Sources were T cells, B-cell-depleted T cells, or PBMCs; the material itself was cDNA or gDNA.

In the original analysis: Amplification from reference gene primers served as the basis for estimated nucleated cell counts. Method: immunoSEQ multiplex PCR; TCRdb's copy keeps in-frame clones and lacks some. V, J and clone size derive from that table, while D and trimming were established from the DNA sequence. Of about 130,000 clones in the sample, 81% were seen once. Germline values: CDR1 MNHEY, CDR2 SVGAGI. V was cut by 7 bases and J by 1 base, with 7 bases left in between. The CDR3 has 12 residues. The sample was peripheral blood. V usage is TRBV6-5 and J usage is TRBJ1-1; D unresolved. The sequence was collected from a man younger than 40 with COVID-19, enrolled during active disease. This CDR3 reads CASMSGNTEAFF. The CDR3 nucleotides are TGTGCCAGCATGTCCGGGAACACTGAAGCTTTCTTT.